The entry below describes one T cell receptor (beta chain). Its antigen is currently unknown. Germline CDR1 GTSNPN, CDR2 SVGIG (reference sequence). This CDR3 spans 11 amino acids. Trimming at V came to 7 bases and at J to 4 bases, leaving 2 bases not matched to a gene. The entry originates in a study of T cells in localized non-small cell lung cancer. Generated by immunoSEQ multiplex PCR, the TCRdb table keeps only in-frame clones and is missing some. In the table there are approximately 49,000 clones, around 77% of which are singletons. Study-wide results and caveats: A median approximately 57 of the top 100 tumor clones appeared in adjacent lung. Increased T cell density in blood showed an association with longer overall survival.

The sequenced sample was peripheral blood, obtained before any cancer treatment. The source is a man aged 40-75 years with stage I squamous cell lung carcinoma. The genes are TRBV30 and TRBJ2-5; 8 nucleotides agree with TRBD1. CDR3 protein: CAFGQGETQYF. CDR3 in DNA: TGTGCCTTCGGACAGGGAGAGACCCAGTACTTC.